This T cell receptor beta chain was found in a study of blood T cell repertoires in COVID-19. Study information: In each case, the material was cDNA or gDNA derived from T cells, B-cell-depleted T cells, or PBMCs.

CDR1 SGDLS and CDR2 YYNGEE come from the germline V gene. The CDR3 length is 12 residues. The V gene lost 1 base and the J gene lost 7 bases, with 6 bases spanning the gap. Sequenced by immunoSEQ multiplex PCR; TCRdb stores in-frame clones only, minus some. This sample has about 330,000 clones; roughly 88% occur once, and the top ten carry around 4%. This TCR derives from a woman in her 50s with active or convalescent COVID-19. Sequenced input: peripheral blood. The chain has TRBV9 and TRBJ2-1; no reliable D call. CDR3 protein: CASSVSRNEQFF. As DNA, the CDR3 is TGTGCCAGCAGCGTATCGAGAAATGAGCAGTTCTTC.